This T cell receptor (beta chain) originates from a study of cytomegalovirus exposure and HLA in healthy donors. Whole-study findings and limits: CMV serostatus stood as the only immune exposure information on hand.

To note about this clone: Its antigen is unknown.

Primers included in the PCR were 60 Vbeta and 13 Jbeta primers. Generated by immunoSEQ multiplex PCR, the TCRdb table keeps only in-frame clones and is missing some. Here the sample spans around 170,000 clones, around 84% being singletons. The sample taken for sequencing was PBMCs. This clonotype was sampled from a woman between 50 and 59 years old in good health and CMV-seropositive.

The CDR3 sequence is CASSLVEAGASYEQYF. Here the CDR3 DNA reads TGCGCCAGCAGCTTGGTCGAAGCGGGGGCTTCCTACGAGCAGTACTTC. This chain connects TRBV5-1 to TRBJ2-7; TRBD2 aligns across 8 bases. Germline trimming cut 0 bases from V and 1 base from J; bases unmatched to any gene: 6. The germline V gene has CDR1 SGHRS and CDR2 YFSETQ. The CDR3 runs 16 residues.